The entry below gives a single T cell receptor beta chain sequence along with its context. The data stem from a study of blood T cell repertoires in COVID-19. Across the whole study: The United States, Italy and Spain were the sources of the acute and convalescent COVID-19 samples. T cells, B-cell-depleted T cells, or PBMCs provided the cDNA or gDNA that served as material.

Trimming left V 2 bases short and J 2 bases short, with 16 bases between. The CDR3 totals 17 residues. Germline V gene data show CDR1 as KGHSH and CDR2 as LQKENI. Per the study methods: How many nucleated cells were present was estimated from reference gene primer amplification. Using immunoSEQ multiplex PCR, the repertoire was profiled, and TCRdb retains in-frame clones only, with some absent. From that table come the V and J calls and clone size; the DNA was used to work out D and trimming. The repertoire includes around 91,000 clones, about four fifths of them detected once, and 15% to 20% sits in the top ten.

The gene calls are TRBV18 and TRBJ2-4, with a weak D call TRBD1 (6 bases). The receptor was derived from a woman over 75 with active or convalescent COVID-19. The material sequenced was peripheral blood. This CDR3 reads CASSPSLYRESKNIQYF. Here the CDR3 DNA reads TGTGCCAGCTCACCATCACTCTACAGGGAATCCAAAAACATTCAGTACTTC.